The 6 T cell receptor beta chains in this list originate from one sample, sequenced in a study of blood T cell repertoires in COVID-19. The repertoire was sequenced with immunoSEQ multiplex PCR; TCRdb's copy has only in-frame clones and lacks some. The sample includes 190,000 or so clones, about 83% of them seen just once. The sequenced material came from peripheral blood. The receptors originated from a man between 60 and 75 years old who had recovered from COVID-19.

This clone was detected only once. The rearrangement joins TRBV6-6 to TRBJ1-3, with TRBD1 as a possible D gene (6 bases). The CDR3 contains 14 residues. Between the trimmed V and J ends, which lost 7 bases and 3 bases, there was a span of 13 bases. The germline V gene encodes CDR1 MNHNY and CDR2 SVGAGI (reference sequence). CDR3 nucleotides: TGTGCCAGCACCCCCACAGGGTATGGAAACACCATATATTTT. Translated, it gives CASTPTGYGNTIYF.

With regard to this clone: At one of its ends the junction is not consistent with the germline gene, which may arise from a read error. This chain links TRBV4-3 with TRBJ1-2; D is possibly TRBD1 (5 bases). Germline V gene sequence: CDR1 LGHNA, CDR2 YSLEER. This CDR3 is 14 amino acids long. The CDR3 sequence is CASSQDNNGGNKTF. The CDR3 nucleotides are TGCGCCAGCAGCCAAGATAATAATGGGGGGAACAAAACTTTC.

This clone has only one observation. The CDR3 nucleotides read TGTGCCAGCAGCCACGAGGGGCGGGACCGAGAGCAGTACTTC. This sequence encodes CASSHEGRDREQYF. The gene calls are TRBV14 and TRBJ2-7, with a weak D call TRBD2 (6 bases). The CDR3 is 14 residues long. The germline CDR1 and CDR2 sequences are SGHDN and FVKESK. The V end was cut by 3 bases, the J end by 7 bases, with 16 bases between.

V gene TRBV15 combines with J gene TRBJ1-1, with a tentative D call TRBD1 (5 bases). The CDR3 covers 14 residues. The germline V gene has CDR1 LNHNV and CDR2 YYDKDF (reference sequence). Trimming shortened V by 0 bases and J by 6 bases, and 11 bases separated the two germline ends. This chain's CDR3 is CATSRDPQGAEAFF. CDR3 coding DNA: TGTGCCACCAGCAGAGACCCCCAGGGCGCTGAAGCTTTCTTT.

The rearrangement joins TRBV3-1 (or the pseudogene TRBV3-2) to TRBJ1-6, with 7 bases identical to TRBD1. CDR3 length equals 18 residues. After removal of 4 bases from V and 5 bases from J, the junction contained 14 bases not matched to a gene. Germline V lookup: CDR1 LGHDT, CDR2 YNNKEL (reference sequence). CDR3 sequence: CASSPWTGKRQNNSPLHF. The CDR3 coding sequence is TGTGCCAGCAGCCCCTGGACAGGCAAGCGGCAAAATAATTCACCCCTCCACTTT.

The chain links TRBV6-6 to TRBJ2-7, with D possibly matching TRBD1 (7 bases). The V gene's germline CDR1 is MNHNY and CDR2 SVGAGI (reference sequence). Trimming cost V 6 bases and J 1 base, with 13 bases left between them. The CDR3 extends over 14 amino acids. CDR3 sequence (DNA): TGTGCCAGCAGGCGGGACAGCGAGTCCTACGAGCAGTACTTC. Translation gives CASRRDSESYEQYF.